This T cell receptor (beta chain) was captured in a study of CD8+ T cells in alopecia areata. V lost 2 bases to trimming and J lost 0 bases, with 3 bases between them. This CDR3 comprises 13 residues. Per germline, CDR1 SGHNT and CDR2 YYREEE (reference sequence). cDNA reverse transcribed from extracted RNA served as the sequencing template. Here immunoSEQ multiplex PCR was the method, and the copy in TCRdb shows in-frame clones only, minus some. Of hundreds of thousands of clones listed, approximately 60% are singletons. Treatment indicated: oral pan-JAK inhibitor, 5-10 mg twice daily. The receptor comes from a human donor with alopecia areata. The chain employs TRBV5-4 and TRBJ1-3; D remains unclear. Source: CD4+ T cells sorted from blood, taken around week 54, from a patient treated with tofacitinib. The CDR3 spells CASSFDSGNTIYF. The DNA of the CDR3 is TGTGCCAGCAGCTTCGACTCTGGAAACACCATATATTTT.